This T cell receptor beta chain was recovered during a study of T cells in Graves' hyperthyroidism and ophthalmopathy. This clonotype has more than one count but fewer than ten. Trimming pared 4 bases from V and 0 bases from J, leaving 10 bases between. Looked up from germline, CDR1 is SGHNT and CDR2 is YYREEE (reference sequence). The CDR3 has 15 residues. Amplification of TCR beta CDR3 regions used RNA as the template. TCR CDR3 underwent first-round RT-PCR with the HTBI primer set. TCRdb recomputed calls from the multiplex PCR reads with MiXCR, one row per CDR3 protein. The table shows 400,000 or so distinct CDR3 sequences, with more than 12% occurring only once.

This chain links TRBV5-4 with TRBJ1-4; D unresolved. The source material was blood. The receptor was isolated from a woman aged 25 to 39 with Graves' ophthalmopathy. This CDR3 is CASSVRLATNEKLFF. The CDR3 DNA reads as TGTGCCAGCAGCGTAAGACTTGCAACTAATGAAAAACTGTTTTTT. Based on the CDR3 plus reference TRBV5-4 and TRBJ1-4, the full variable domain is ETGVTQSPTHLIKTRGQQVTLRCSSQSGHNTVSWYQQALGQGPQFIFQYYREEENGRGNFPPRFSGLQFPNYSSELNVNALELDDSALYLCASSVRLATNEKLFFGSGTQLSVL.